The entry that follows covers one T cell receptor beta chain sequence. Its specificity is unknown. The CDR3 runs 15 residues. From germline, CDR1 is SGHTA and CDR2 FQGNSA. V was pared by 5 bases and J by 1 base, with 11 bases between. The sample is drawn from a study of PD-1 blockade in classical Hodgkin lymphoma. The study's findings and limits: When set against healthy donors, newly diagnosed patients were reported to show lower baseline TCR diversity.

Time point meaning: cycle 4 day 1 (C4D1), after less than 7 weeks of nivolumab. Every one of the patients relapsed after autologous stem cell transplantation (brentuximab vedotin exposure was variable). Thawed PBMCs were the source of CD8+ T cells, obtained through magnetic negative selection. Using immunoSEQ multiplex PCR, the repertoire was profiled, and TCRdb retains in-frame clones only, with some absent. Of about 4,000 clones detected, around 72% appear once; the ten largest clones hold nearly 35%. V usage is TRBV7-2 and J usage is TRBJ2-2; a possible D gene is TRBD2 (6 bases). This clonotype originated in a human donor with classical Hodgkin lymphoma. This specimen consisted of CD8+ T cells from blood, obtained before the fourth cycle of nivolumab. The CDR3 bases are TGTGCCAGCAGCGCGGGACTCCTGAACACCGGGGAGCTGTTTTTT. As protein: CASSAGLLNTGELFF.